These 26 T cell receptor beta chains were sequenced from one sample in a study of shared clonotypes between healthy human individuals. Assay used: immunoSEQ multiplex PCR; TCRdb lists only in-frame clones, some missing. Among some 490,000 clones listed, over 70% were seen once. The sample consisted of PBMCs. These receptors were obtained from a middle-aged woman in good health. Some clones in this sample may be carry-over from other donors' samples.

CDR3 DNA: TGTGCCAGCATCACAATCGGGGGAGTGAAGCATACGCAGTATTTT. It is translated as CASITIGGVKHTQYF. V usage is TRBV6-5 and J usage is TRBJ2-3, with D perhaps matching TRBD2 (6 bases). CDR1 MNHEY and CDR2 SVGAGI come from the germline V gene. V gave up 7 bases and J gave up 7 bases, with 21 bases separating them. The CDR3 runs 15 residues.

V and J are TRBV28 and TRBJ2-1; D assignment may be TRBD1 or TRBD2 (6 bases each). Trimming left V 4 bases short and J 8 bases short, with 12 bases between. The CDR3 consists of 13 residues. Germline values: CDR1 MDHEN, CDR2 SYDVKM. CDR3 in DNA: TGTGCCAGCAGTTGGGGGGCTCCGGATGAGCAGTTCTTC. As protein: CASSWGAPDEQFF.

The rearrangement uses TRBV28 and TRBJ2-7, with 9 bases identical to TRBD1. The CDR3 has 16 amino acids. From germline, CDR1 is MDHEN and CDR2 SYDVKM. V dropped 1 base and J dropped 5; count of bases not matched to a gene: 9. CDR3 sequence (DNA): TGTGCCAGCAGTTTATACAGGGACAGGGTAGTCGACGAGCAGTACTTC. Protein: CASSLYRDRVVDEQYF.

The chain links TRBV4-2 to TRBJ2-3; a weak D match, TRBD1 (5 bases). V was clipped by 2 bases and J by 4 bases, with 13 bases between them. CDR1 and CDR2 from the germline V gene are LGHNA and YNFKEQ. The CDR3 loop spans 15 amino acids. CDR3 DNA sequence: TGTGCCAGCAGCCAACAGGGTGGTGGGGCAGATACGCAGTATTTT. It is translated as CASSQQGGGADTQYF.

This clone has only a few counts. V gene TRBV5-1 combines with J gene TRBJ1-1; TRBD1 aligns across 8 bases. The CDR3 is made up of 15 amino acids. J was trimmed by 4 bases and V by 2 bases; bases with no gene match: 7. CDR1 and CDR2 from the germline V gene are SGHRS and YFSETQ. The CDR3 sequence: CASSFSDRESTEAFF. Here the CDR3 DNA reads TGCGCCAGCAGCTTTTCGGACAGGGAGAGCACTGAAGCTTTCTTT.

To note about this clone: A read error is the likely source, as a far larger clone sits one nucleotide away. The sample carries other DNA sequences with the same CDR3. The chain has TRBV5-6 and TRBJ2-7; 7 positions agree with TRBD2. With V trimmed by 4 bases and J by 5 bases, 18 bases remained unmatched. The CDR3 covers 17 residues. Per germline, CDR1 SGHDT and CDR2 YYEEEE. This chain's CDR3 is CASSAWQLREPEDEQYF. CDR3 sequence (DNA): TGTGCCAGCAGCGCCTGGCAATTGCGGGAGCCAGAGGACGAGCAGTACTTC.

In the case of this clone: A far larger clone is off by one base, so a read error is likely. The chain carries TRBV7-3 and TRBJ2-5, with D tentatively TRBD1 (6 bases). The end of the DNA aligns better with TRBJ2-7, so the J call may be wrong. The CDR3 sequence is 13 residues long. In germline, CDR1 is SGHTA, CDR2 FQGTGA. CDR3 residues: CASSMDRAYEQYF. The CDR3 DNA follows: TGTGCCAGCAGCATGGACAGAGCCTACGAGCAGTACTTC.

V gene TRBV6-1 combines with J gene TRBJ1-5; 8 bases line up with TRBD1. Losses at the gene ends were 5 bases for V and 6 bases for J; bases not matched to a gene: 6. The CDR3 loop spans 14 amino acids. CDR1 is MNHNS and CDR2 is SASEGT in the germline V gene. The CDR3 loop is CASSHTQGAQPQHF. The CDR3, as DNA: TGTGCCAGCAGTCACACGCAGGGGGCTCAGCCCCAGCATTTT.

J is TRBJ1-4 and V is TRBV28, with D maybe TRBD1 (5 bases). Trimming cost V 7 bases and J 5 bases, with 17 bases left between them. Germline assignment: CDR1 MDHEN and CDR2 SYDVKM. CDR3 length: 15 residues. The CDR3 reads CASNDQGASNEKLFF. CDR3 nucleotides: TGTGCCAGCAACGACCAGGGCGCCTCAAATGAAAAACTGTTTTTT.

The chain employs TRBV5-1 and TRBJ1-1; 8 bases line up with TRBD1. The CDR3 loop spans 15 amino acids. From germline, CDR1 is SGHRS and CDR2 YFSETQ. Trimming took 4 bases from V and 1 from J; bases not matched to a gene: 6. The CDR3 DNA follows: TGCGCCAGCAGCCCGACAGGGGATAGGAACACTGAAGCTTTCTTT. Amino acids: CASSPTGDRNTEAFF. The entire variable domain, with the rest obtained from reference TRBV5-1 and TRBJ1-1, is as follows: KAGVTQTPRYLIKTRGQQVTLSCSPISGHRSVSWYQQTPGQGLQFLFEYFSETQRNKGNFPGRFSGRQFSNSRSEMNVSTLELGDSALYLCASSPTGDRNTEAFFGQGTRLTVV.

Concerning this clone itself: A far larger clone is one nucleotide away, so this likely arose from a read error. The rearrangement uses TRBV7-2 and TRBJ2-4; possible D gene TRBD1, 5 bases. The CDR3 extends over 13 amino acids. Looked up from germline, CDR1 is SGHTA and CDR2 is FQGNSA. The CDR3: CASRSTDKNIQHF. DNA of the CDR3: TGTGCCAGCCGATCCACGGACAAAAACATTCAGCACTTC. Combining the CDR3 with reference TRBV7-2 and TRBJ2-4 gives the whole variable domain GAGVSQSPSNKVTEKGKDVELRCDPISGHTALYWYRQSLGQGLEFLIYFQGNSAPDKSGLPSDRFSAERTGGSVSTLTIQRTQQEDSAVYLCASRSTDKNIQHFGAGTRLSVL.

The chain has TRBV7-3 and TRBJ2-7; D possibly corresponds to TRBD1 (6 bases). The V gene's germline CDR1 is SGHTA and CDR2 FQGTGA. This CDR3 has 14 residues. V was pared by 5 bases and J by 5 bases, with 16 bases between. The CDR3 is CASSGTQGPHEQYF. As DNA, the CDR3 is TGTGCCAGCAGCGGGACACAAGGGCCCCACGAGCAGTACTTC.

A word on this clone: A far larger clone is one base from this, pointing to a likely read error. V and J are TRBV28 and TRBJ2-6; D may be TRBD1 (6 bases). From germline, CDR1 is MDHEN and CDR2 SYDVKM. V lost 6 bases, J lost 0 bases, and 15 bases lay in between. This CDR3 has 17 amino acids. The CDR3 sequence: CASREAGASSGANVLTF. For the CDR3, the DNA is TGTGCCAGCAGGGAGGCAGGGGCCTCCTCTGGGGCCAACGTCCTGACTTTC.

The rearrangement joins TRBV4-2 to TRBJ2-3, with 10 bases matching TRBD2. CDR1 LGHNA and CDR2 YNFKEQ come from the germline V gene. The CDR3 runs to 17 residues. Trimming took 0 bases from V and 6 from J; bases not matched to a gene: 9. In nucleotides, the CDR3 is TGTGCCAGCAGCCAAGAGCTTGAGCGGGAGGGCCCGGATACGCAGTATTTT. Translating it yields CASSQELEREGPDTQYF.

Comment on this clone: One base separates it from a far larger clone, so it is likely a read error. Other DNA sequences within the sample encode an identical CDR3. The chain recombines TRBV11-2 with TRBJ2-5; no reliable D call. The J call could be wrong; TRBJ2-7 is a better fit for the DNA end. CDR3 length: 13 amino acids. CDR1 and CDR2 from the germline V gene are SGHAT and FQNNGV. This chain's CDR3 is CASSLRAHYEQYF. In DNA, the CDR3 is TGTGCCAGCAGCCTACGAGCTCACTACGAGCAGTACTTC.

The chain combines TRBV5-1 with TRBJ1-1, with D unclear. From germline, CDR1 is SGHRS and CDR2 YFSETQ. The CDR3 contains 15 residues. Trimming stripped 0 bases from V and 10 bases from J, with 19 bases between. The CDR3 DNA is TGCGCCAGCAGCTTGGCCGGATCCCGGGATGGAGTAGCTTTCTTT. Its translation: CASSLAGSRDGVAFF.

This clone was picked up many times. The chain has TRBV7-9 and TRBJ1-1, with a weak D call TRBD1 (6 bases). Trimming took off 2 bases at V and 3 bases at J, with 16 bases between the two ends. The CDR3 sequence is 16 residues long. CDR1 is SEHNR and CDR2 is FQNEAQ in the germline V gene (reference sequence). Written as DNA, the CDR3 is TGTGCCAGCAGCTTAAGGGGGGGGTTAGGTGACACTGAAGCTTTCTTT. Protein sequence: CASSLRGGLGDTEAFF.

About this clone: A far larger clone lies a single base away; this is likely a read error. Other DNA sequences in the same sample also yield this CDR3. The chain carries TRBV4-1 and TRBJ1-1; perhaps TRBD1 as D (6 bases). This CDR3 spans 16 amino acids. The V end lost 0 bases, the J end lost 2 bases, and 13 bases lay between the germline ends. The germline CDR1 and CDR2 sequences are MGHRA and YSYEKL. CDR3 sequence: CASSQDRGQINTEAFF. DNA for the CDR3: TGCGCCAGCAGCCAAGATCGGGGACAAATAAACACTGAAGCTTTCTTT.

The V and J genes are TRBV6-1 and TRBJ2-5, with TRBD1 matching 7 bases. From germline, CDR1 is MNHNS and CDR2 SASEGT. The CDR3 contains 14 residues. V dropped 6 bases and J dropped 4; count of bases not matched to a gene: 8. CDR3 protein: CASRRGQSPETQYF. DNA of the CDR3: TGTGCCAGCAGGAGGGGACAGTCCCCAGAGACCCAGTACTTC.

The chain is built from TRBV5-1 and TRBJ2-5; D may be TRBD1 or TRBD2 (7 bases each). Trimming removed 0 bases from V and 4 bases from J, with 13 bases in between. The CDR3 has 15 amino acids. CDR1 and CDR2 from the germline V gene are SGHRS and YFSETQ. CDR3 in amino acids: CASSLAQGGRETQYF. CDR3 DNA sequence: TGCGCCAGCAGCTTGGCTCAGGGGGGGCGAGAGACCCAGTACTTC. Full variable domain (outside the CDR3, taken from reference TRBV5-1 and TRBJ2-5): KAGVTQTPRYLIKTRGQQVTLSCSPISGHRSVSWYQQTPGQGLQFLFEYFSETQRNKGNFPGRFSGRQFSNSRSEMNVSTLELGDSALYLCASSLAQGGRETQYFGPGTRLLVL.

Concerning this clone itself: A far larger clone is one base from this, pointing to a likely read error. At the DNA level, this CDR3 is encoded by other sequences in the same sample as well. The V call is TRBV10-2, the J call TRBJ2-7, with D unclear. The CDR3 spans 14 residues. Looked up from germline, CDR1 is WSHSY and CDR2 is SAAADI. Trimming removed 2 bases at V and 2 bases at J, with 10 bases between. CDR3 sequence reads: CASSEAGTTYEQYF. CDR3 DNA: TGCGCCAGCAGTGAGGCCGGTACAACCTACGAGCAGTACTTC.

This clone has ten or more counts. Other DNA sequences in this specimen translate into the identical CDR3. The V call is TRBV28, the J call TRBJ2-7; 8 nucleotides align to TRBD2. This CDR3 is 15 amino acids long. V gave up 2 bases and J gave up 2 bases; unmatched junction bases: 5. Germline V gene lookup returns CDR1 MDHEN and CDR2 SYDVKM. The CDR3 loop reads CASSLVTSGTYEQYF. The DNA of the CDR3 is TGTGCCAGCAGTTTAGTAACTAGCGGTACCTACGAGCAGTACTTC.

This clone was found many times. The rearrangement joins TRBV27 to TRBJ2-5; D ambiguous. Trimming removed 2 bases at V and 3 bases at J, with 16 bases between. Per germline, CDR1 MNHEY and CDR2 SMNVEV (reference sequence). The CDR3 consists of 16 residues. CDR3 sequence (DNA): TGTGCCAGCAGTTTAAGGTGGTCCCGTGGGGAAGAGACCCAGTACTTC. Its protein is CASSLRWSRGEETQYF.

On this clone: A far larger clone is off by one base, so a read error is likely. The same CDR3 also results from other DNA sequences found in this sample. This rearrangement joins TRBV4-2 to TRBJ1-1; tentatively, D is TRBD1 (5 bases). V was trimmed by 1 base and J by 0 bases, leaving 15 bases between them. The CDR3 totals 17 residues. Germline V gene lookup returns CDR1 LGHNA and CDR2 YNFKEQ. Here the CDR3 DNA reads TGTGCCAGCAGCCAAGGGGGCCCGGGTCGCATGAACACTGAAGCTTTCTTT. Translated, it gives CASSQGGPGRMNTEAFF.

The chain links TRBV18 to TRBJ1-1; no firm D call. Trimming took off 3 bases at V and 11 bases at J, with 13 bases between the two ends. Germline V gene lookup returns CDR1 KGHSH and CDR2 LQKENI. The CDR3 contains 12 residues. CDR3 DNA sequence: TGTGCCAGCTCACCGGGCGGGATTGAGGCTTTCTTT. It encodes CASSPGGIEAFF.

This chain uses TRBV7-3 with TRBJ2-5, with 7 bases identical to TRBD1. The germline gives CDR1 SGHTA, CDR2 FQGTGA. This CDR3 comprises 13 residues. Trimming removed 4 bases from V and 2 bases from J; junction bases left unmatched: 1. The CDR3 coding sequence is TGTGCCAGCAGCTCGGACAGGCAAGAGACCCAGTACTTC. The encoded protein is CASSSDRQETQYF.